Described below is a single T cell receptor (beta chain) sequence and its context. Trimming removed 6 bases from V and 2 bases from J, with 19 bases in between. The CDR3 sequence is 16 residues long. The germline gives CDR1 LNHDA, CDR2 SQIVND (reference sequence). Clones were read by immunoSEQ multiplex PCR, and TCRdb kept only the in-frame ones, dropping some. The table has 150,000 or so clones, 65% to 85% seen once; the top ten hold 3.5% to 4.5%. These data belong to a study of blood T cell repertoires in COVID-19. This receptor was identified in a woman aged 55-70 years with acute or convalescent COVID-19. The gene calls are TRBV19 and TRBJ1-2; no clear D gene. The sequencing sample was made of peripheral blood. The CDR3 DNA reads as TGTGCCAGTAGCCCGGGAGAGACCCTGGGAAACTATGGCTACACCTTC. Protein sequence: CASSPGETLGNYGYTF. The full variable domain, its missing parts supplied by reference TRBV19 and TRBJ1-2, is DGGITQSPKYLFRKEGQNVTLSCEQNLNHDAMYWYRQDPGQGLRLIYYSQIVNDFQKGDIAEGYSVSREKKESFPLTVTSAQKNPTAFYLCASSPGETLGNYGYTFGSGTRLTVV.